This T cell receptor (beta chain) originates from a study of cytomegalovirus exposure and HLA in healthy donors. About the research overall: From some 180 million T cells, an earlier analysis saw roughly 120 million unique TCR beta sequences. Counted in an early data release were approximately 85 million unique TCRs from HLA-typed donors. Study results and caveats: In a later analysis, a missense DCLRE1C variant was linked to TCR beta V- and J-gene trimming.

Sampled while nominally healthy, donors likely had unrecorded immune exposures. The CDR3 runs to 15 residues. After removal of 0 bases from V and 7 bases from J, the junction contained 6 bases not matched to a gene. The germline V gene has CDR1 SGHRS and CDR2 YFSETQ. Researchers ran the PCR with 60 Vbeta and 13 Jbeta primers. Clones were sequenced by immunoSEQ multiplex PCR, and TCRdb holds only the in-frame ones, with some missing. The table shows fewer than 300,000 clones, with roughly 85% occurring only once. Notes on this clone: Its target is not known.

What was sequenced was PBMCs. The sequence derives from a man aged 35 to 55 in good health and CMV-seropositive. The J gene is TRBJ2-1, the V gene TRBV5-1, with 8 bases matching TRBD2. The CDR3 here is CASSLVPAGANEQFF. The CDR3 DNA is TGCGCCAGCAGCTTGGTTCCAGCGGGAGCTAATGAGCAGTTCTTC.